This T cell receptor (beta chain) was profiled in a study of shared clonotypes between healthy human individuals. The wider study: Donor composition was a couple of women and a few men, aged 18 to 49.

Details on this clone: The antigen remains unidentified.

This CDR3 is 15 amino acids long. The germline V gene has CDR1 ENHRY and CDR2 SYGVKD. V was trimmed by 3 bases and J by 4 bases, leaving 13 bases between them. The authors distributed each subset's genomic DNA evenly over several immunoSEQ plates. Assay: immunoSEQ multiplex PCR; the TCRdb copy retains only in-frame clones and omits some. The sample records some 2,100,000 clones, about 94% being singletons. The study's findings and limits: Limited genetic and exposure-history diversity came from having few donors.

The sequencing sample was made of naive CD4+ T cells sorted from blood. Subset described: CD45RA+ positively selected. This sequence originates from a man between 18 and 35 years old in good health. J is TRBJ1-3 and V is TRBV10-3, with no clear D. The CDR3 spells CAISEGRVSGNTIYF. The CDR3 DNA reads TGTGCCATCAGTGAAGGTCGGGTATCGGGAAACACCATATATTTT.